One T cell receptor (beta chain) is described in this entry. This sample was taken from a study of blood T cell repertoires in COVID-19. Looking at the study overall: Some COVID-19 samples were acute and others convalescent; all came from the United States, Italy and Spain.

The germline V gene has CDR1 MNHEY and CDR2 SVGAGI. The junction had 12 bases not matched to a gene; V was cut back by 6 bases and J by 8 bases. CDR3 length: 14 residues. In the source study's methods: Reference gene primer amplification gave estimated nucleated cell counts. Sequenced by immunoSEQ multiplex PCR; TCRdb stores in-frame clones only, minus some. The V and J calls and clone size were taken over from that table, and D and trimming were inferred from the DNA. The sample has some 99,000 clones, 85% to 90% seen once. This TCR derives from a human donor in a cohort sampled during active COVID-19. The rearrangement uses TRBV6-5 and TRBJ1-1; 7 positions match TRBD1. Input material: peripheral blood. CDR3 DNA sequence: TGTGCCAGCAGCCTGGACAGGATATCTTTCGAAGCTTTCTTT. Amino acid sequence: CASSLDRISFEAFF.